The clone carrying this TCR beta chain was observed a few times. Germline lookup yields CDR1 SGDLS and CDR2 YYNGEE. The junction had 7 bases not matched to a gene; V was cut back by 4 bases and J by 0 bases. The CDR3 has 16 residues. The record originates from a study of blood T cell repertoires in COVID-19. Authors' data handling: Scientists estimated how many nucleated cells there were by amplifying reference gene primers. Repertoires were generated with immunoSEQ multiplex PCR, while TCRdb's copy carries only in-frame clones and drops some. V and J calls and clone size follow that table, whereas D and trimming were derived from the DNA. The sample has about 75,000 clones; around 90% are singletons.

The sequenced material came from peripheral blood. This chain joins TRBV9 and TRBJ2-3; TRBD2 aligns across 8 bases. The origin of this receptor is a human donor in a cohort sampled during active COVID-19. The CDR3 bases are TGTGCCAGCAGCCCGAGACTAGCGCTTAGCACAGATACGCAGTATTTT. Translating gives CASSPRLALSTDTQYF.